Listed below are T cell receptor beta chains from one sample, sequenced in a study of somatic reversion in DOCK8 deficiency. TCRdb called the multiplex PCR reads again in MiXCR, with one record for every CDR3 protein. The data contain about 420 distinct CDR3 sequences, about a quarter of them singletons. Sequencing was carried out using blood. The receptors derive from a human donor with DOCK8 deficiency. Both conserved end residues are part of each CDR3. Each record gives: clone size, D gene, V gene, J gene, CDR3 DNA, CDR3 protein. The D gene is left open where the match is weak. Size is stated for part of the rows, as once, few or many counts, or as a class when the clone is expanded.

medium-sized	TRBD1	TRBV28	TRBJ1-2	TGTGCCAGCAGTCTCCCAGGACAGGGGCAACTCTATGGCTACACCTTC	CASSLPGQGQLYGYTF
large	.	TRBV6-2/TRBV6-3	TRBJ2-7	TGTGCCAGCAGTCCCAGGTGGGACGGAACCTACGAGCAGTACTTC	CASSPRWDGTYEQYF
medium-sized	.	TRBV28	TRBJ2-7	TGTGCCAGCACTAGATTGGGGGGCTCTCGTGGGACCTACGAGCAGTACTTC	CASTRLGGSRGTYEQYF
medium-sized	TRBD1	TRBV28	TRBJ1-2	TGTGCCAGCAGTTTGACCGGGACAGGGGGCGCGGGGGGCTACACCTTC	CASSLTGTGGAGGYTF
.	TRBD1	TRBV2	TRBJ1-2	TGTGCCAGCAGCACGATGAGGGGGCAGAACTATGGCTACACCTTC	CASSTMRGQNYGYTF
medium-sized	.	TRBV21-1	TRBJ1-3	TGTGCCAGCACCAAAAGGGGGAGGGAGGGGAAAGAAGGAGGAAACACCATATATTTT	CASTKRGREGKEGGNTIYF
.	TRBD2	TRBV6-5	TRBJ2-7	TGTGCCAGCAAGGCTAGCGGGGGGCAATCCTACGAGCAGTACTTC	CASKASGGQSYEQYF
.	TRBD1	TRBV20-1	TRBJ1-6	TGCAGTGCTACGAACCCGGGGGACAGTTCACCCCTCCACTTT	CSATNPGDSSPLHF
few	TRBD2	TRBV5-1	TRBJ2-7	TGCGCCAGCAGCTTGGGGGCTAGCGGGGGGGGGTACGAGCAGTACTTC	CASSLGASGGGYEQYF
large	.	TRBV28	TRBJ1-1	TGTGCCAGCATCCTACAGGCCCTGAACACTGAAGCTTTCTTT	CASILQALNTEAFF
medium-sized	TRBD2	TRBV4-1	TRBJ2-2	TGCGCCAGCAGCCGTACTCACGGGGGGGCGAACACCGGGGAGCTGTTTTTT	CASSRTHGGANTGELFF
medium-sized	TRBD1	TRBV7-9	TRBJ1-1	TGTGCCAGCAGCTACTGGGGCGGGACAGGGGAAACTGAAGCTTTCTTT	CASSYWGGTGETEAFF
large	.	TRBV20-1	TRBJ1-5	TGCAGTGCCAGGGACGGGTACAATCAGCCCCAGCATTTT	CSARDGYNQPQHF
.	TRBD1	TRBV7-2	TRBJ2-7	TGTGCCAGCAGCCCACAGGGGACCATCTACGAGCAGTACTTC	CASSPQGTIYEQYF
medium-sized	.	TRBV6-2/TRBV6-3	TRBJ1-2	TGTGCCAGCAGTCCGAGGGGGTACTATGGCTACACCTTC	CASSPRGYYGYTF
few	TRBD2	TRBV7-9	TRBJ2-1	TGTGCCAGCAGCCCCGTGAGCGGGGGGGGGGATGAGCAGTTCTTC	CASSPVSGGGDEQFF
hyperexpanded	.	TRBV20-1	TRBJ1-1	TGCAGTGCTAGAGATTGGGCCCCGACTGAAGCTTTCTTT	CSARDWAPTEAFF
medium-sized	TRBD1	TRBV7-9	TRBJ2-7	TGTGCCAGCAGCTTGAAATCTTGGACAGGCGCCTACGAGCAGTACTTC	CASSLKSWTGAYEQYF
.	.	TRBV27	TRBJ1-2	TGTGCCAGCAGTTCGGGCAGGGGCTATGGCTACACCTTC	CASSSGRGYGYTF
medium-sized	TRBD1	TRBV6-2/TRBV6-3	TRBJ2-7	TGTGCCAGCAGCTCGAGACGGGACAGGGGGCAACCTTTCTCCTACGAGCAGTACTTC	CASSSRRDRGQPFSYEQYF
medium-sized	.	TRBV3-1	TRBJ1-2	TGTGCCAGCAGCCAAAGTACGAGCTACACCTTC	CASSQSTSYTF
medium-sized	TRBD2	TRBV27	TRBJ2-7	TGTGCCAGCAGTTGGTTGGGGACTACCTACGAGCAGTACTTC	CASSWLGTTYEQYF
medium-sized	.	TRBV7-2	TRBJ1-1	TGTGCCAGCAAACTGATCATGAACACTGAAGCTTTCTTT	CASKLIMNTEAFF
medium-sized	TRBD1	TRBV30	TRBJ1-1	TGTGCCTGGAGTGGGGGACAGGGGAAATTTGAAGCTTTCTTT	CAWSGGQGKFEAFF
few	.	TRBV25-1	TRBJ2-1	TGTGCCAGCAGTGAAAACAGGGTAACCTACAATGAGCAGTTCTTC	CASSENRVTYNEQFF
.	TRBD1	TRBV20-1	TRBJ1-5	TGCAGTGCTGACAGGGGGTCTCGGCCTCAGCATTTT	CSADRGSRPQHF
medium-sized	TRBD1	TRBV6-6	TRBJ1-2	TGTGCCAGCACCCCGACAGGGGTGTCCCTTAACTATGGCTACACCTTC	CASTPTGVSLNYGYTF
medium-sized	TRBD1	TRBV19	TRBJ1-5	TGTGCCAGTAGCGCACAGGGGGCAAGCAATCAGCCCCAGCATTTT	CASSAQGASNQPQHF
hyperexpanded	.	TRBV4-3	TRBJ1-2	TGCGCCAGCAGCCAAGATTGGGATGACAGGCCATTAGATAACTATGGCTACACCTTC	CASSQDWDDRPLDNYGYTF
large	.	TRBV3-1	TRBJ1-1	TGTGCCAGCAGCCCCCGCTCTATGAACACTGAAGCTTTCTTT	CASSPRSMNTEAFF
medium-sized	.	TRBV4-3	TRBJ2-7	TGCGCCAGCAGCCAAGATCGGTGGCAGTCTAGTACCTACGAGCAGTACTTC	CASSQDRWQSSTYEQYF
medium-sized	.	TRBV30	TRBJ1-2	TGTGCCTGGAGTGTATCCGGGGGGGAGGGGCGGAGATATGGCTACACCTTC	CAWSVSGGEGRRYGYTF
large	.	TRBV7-9	TRBJ1-1	TGTGCCAGCAGCTTAGATTGGGATTTGAACACTGAAGCTTTCTTT	CASSLDWDLNTEAFF
.	.	TRBV21-1	TRBJ1-6	TGTGCCAGCAGCGGTACGACGAGGGGACCGTACTCCTATAATTCACCCCTCCACTTT	CASSGTTRGPYSYNSPLHF
.	.	TRBV4-3	TRBJ2-7	TGCGCCAGCAGCCAAGATTGGGATGACAGGTCATTAGATAACTATGGCCACACCTTC	CASSQDWDDRSLDNYGHTF
large	.	TRBV12-3/TRBV12-4	TRBJ2-7	TGTGCCAGCAGTTTAGCAGGGGGGGACGAGCAGTACTTC	CASSLAGGDEQYF
large	.	TRBV20-1	TRBJ1-3	TGCAGTGCTAGAGATGCAGGAAGGAAGGTTTTTTCTGGAAACACCATATATTTT	CSARDAGRKVFSGNTIYF
many	TRBD1	TRBV19	TRBJ2-1	TGTGCCAGTAGTAATACGGGACAGGGGGCCAATGAGCAGTTCTTC	CASSNTGQGANEQFF
medium-sized	.	TRBV6-2/TRBV6-3	TRBJ1-2	TGTGCCAGCAGTTACCCTGCAGGGGTGATCTATGGCTACACCTTC	CASSYPAGVIYGYTF
medium-sized	.	TRBV13	TRBJ1-2	TGTGCCAGCCTTCCTGGTGGGCAGTTAACTAACTATGGCTACACCTTC	CASLPGGQLTNYGYTF
many	.	TRBV27	TRBJ1-1	TGTGCCAGCAGTTTAATAGCAAATGAGAAAGCTTTCTTT	CASSLIANEKAFF
medium-sized	.	TRBV7-8	TRBJ1-5	TGTGCCAGCAGCTTAGGGTCTTTGGTAGGGAACTTGGTGAAGCCCCAGCATTTT	CASSLGSLVGNLVKPQHF
.	TRBD1	TRBV7-2	TRBJ1-3	TGTGCCAGCGGCCGGGACAGGGCGGGCGGAAACACCATATATTTT	CASGRDRAGGNTIYF
medium-sized	.	TRBV19	TRBJ1-5	TGTGCCAGTAGTCGCGGCACAGGGCTGTCCTATAGCAATCAGCCCCAGCATTTT	CASSRGTGLSYSNQPQHF
many	.	TRBV5-1	TRBJ1-3	TGCGCCAGCAGTCCGACCAACAGTGACTCTGGAAACACCATATATTTT	CASSPTNSDSGNTIYF
large	.	TRBV6-2/TRBV6-3	TRBJ1-1	TGTGCCAGCAGTTACTCGACAGCCGAAGCTTTCTTT	CASSYSTAEAFF
.	.	TRBV27	TRBJ2-7	TGTGCCAGCAGTTTCGCAGGGTGGGAGGACGAGCAGTACTTC	CASSFAGWEDEQYF
medium-sized	.	TRBV3-1	TRBJ2-7	TGTGCCAGCAGCCAAAGGAACGAGCAGTACTTC	CASSQRNEQYF
.	.	TRBV30	TRBJ1-2	TGCGCCTGGAGAGTATCCGGGGGGGAGGGGCGGAGATATGGCTACACCTTC	CAWRVSGGEGRRYGYTF
.	.	TRBV18	TRBJ1-2	TGTGCCAGCTCACCGGGGGGCGATGACTATGGCTACACCTTC	CASSPGGDDYGYTF
medium-sized	TRBD1	TRBV29-1	TRBJ2-2	TGCAGCGTTACAGCAGGGGGTGGCGGGGAGCTGTTTTTT	CSVTAGGGGELFF
large	TRBD1	TRBV19	TRBJ1-2	TGTGCCAGTAGTATGGGACAGGGTAACTATGGCTACACCTTC	CASSMGQGNYGYTF
medium-sized	.	TRBV28	TRBJ1-5	TGTGCCGGGGGGGGGGGCGGGTCCTATCAGCCCCAGCATTTT	CAGGGGGSYQPQHF
medium-sized	.	TRBV9	TRBJ2-7	TGTGCCAGCAGCGAGCGCCCGGACAGCTCCTACGAGCAGTACTTC	CASSERPDSSYEQYF
few	.	TRBV4-2	TRBJ1-2	TGTGCCAGCAGCCAGAGGCCGCAGGACTATGGCTACACCTTC	CASSQRPQDYGYTF
medium-sized	.	TRBV7-9	TRBJ1-2	TGTGCCAGCAGCTTCAGGGAGGACTATGGCTACACCTTC	CASSFREDYGYTF
large	.	TRBV11-2	TRBJ2-2	TGTGCCAGCAGACACCGGGACGAAGCGAACACCGGGGAGCTGTTTTTT	CASRHRDEANTGELFF
.	TRBD1	TRBV9	TRBJ2-7	TGTGCCAGCAGCGTAGTCGGGACAGGGTACGAGCAGTACTTC	CASSVVGTGYEQYF
many	.	TRBV6-5	TRBJ2-3	TGTGCCAGCAGTTACTCCCCAGATACGCAGTATTTT	CASSYSPDTQYF